Listed below are T cell receptor beta chains from one sample, sequenced in a study of cytomegalovirus exposure and HLA in healthy donors. The method was immunoSEQ multiplex PCR; TCRdb's version includes in-frame clones alone and lacks a portion of them. The sample has 100,000 to 150,000 clones; approximately 80% are singletons. Sequenced: PBMCs. The receptors were gathered from a man younger than 30 in good health and CMV-seropositive. CDR3s include the opening cysteine and the closing phenylalanine or tryptophan.

j_gene: TRBJ2-7
v_gene: TRBV19
CDR3aa: CASSSSGSGYEQYF

j_gene: TRBJ1-2
v_gene: TRBV7-3
CDR3aa: CASSPGQGYGYTF

j_gene: TRBJ1-2
v_gene: TRBV30
CDR3aa: CAWSVQVLPNYGYTF

j_gene: TRBJ2-2
v_gene: TRBV5-6
CDR3aa: CASSSEYERHGRTPGELFF

j_gene: TRBJ1-1
v_gene: TRBV10-3
CDR3aa: CAISEGGASTEAFF

j_gene: TRBJ2-7
v_gene: TRBV28
CDR3aa: CASSKTGGPYEQYF

j_gene: TRBJ1-1
v_gene: TRBV7-3
CDR3aa: CASSGGWNTEAFF

j_gene: TRBJ2-1
v_gene: TRBV2
CDR3aa: CASTWTSGRDEQFF

j_gene: TRBJ2-2
v_gene: TRBV19
CDR3aa: CASSTSTLTRVANTGELFF

j_gene: TRBJ1-3
v_gene: TRBV23-1
CDR3aa: CASSQSLETASSGNTIYF

j_gene: TRBJ2-6
v_gene: TRBV4-2
CDR3aa: CASSQSDKTGMANGLTF

j_gene: TRBJ2-7
v_gene: TRBV27
CDR3aa: CASSFLRGSYEQYF

j_gene: TRBJ2-3
v_gene: TRBV5-6
CDR3aa: CASSLTSGGSTDTQYF

j_gene: TRBJ1-4
v_gene: TRBV2
CDR3aa: CASRQISEKLFF

j_gene: TRBJ1-6
v_gene: TRBV4-1
CDR3aa: CASSPERNSPLHF

j_gene: TRBJ2-2
v_gene: TRBV5-8
CDR3aa: CASSLLDRATGELFF

j_gene: TRBJ2-7
v_gene: TRBV10-2
CDR3aa: CASSKGLQGLGYEQYF

j_gene: TRBJ2-1
v_gene: TRBV9
CDR3aa: CASSVGPGDEQFF

j_gene: TRBJ2-1
v_gene: TRBV5-6
CDR3aa: CASSLTSGALYNEQFF

j_gene: TRBJ2-3
v_gene: TRBV9
CDR3aa: CASSVVGSTDTQYF

j_gene: TRBJ1-2
v_gene: TRBV7-6
CDR3aa: CAVAGTSSYGYTF

j_gene: TRBJ1-3
v_gene: TRBV28
CDR3aa: CASRGTGRNTIYF

j_gene: TRBJ2-1
v_gene: TRBV19
CDR3aa: CASSMLAGDIWEQFF

j_gene: TRBJ1-1
v_gene: TRBV5-1
CDR3aa: CASSTRAMNTEAFF

j_gene: TRBJ2-7
v_gene: TRBV19
CDR3aa: CASSIGGADYEQYF

j_gene: TRBJ1-5
v_gene: TRBV7-9
CDR3aa: CASSSQGTDNQPQHF

j_gene: TRBJ1-3
v_gene: TRBV15
CDR3aa: CATSRDFVGRAGNTIYF

j_gene: TRBJ2-3
v_gene: TRBV2
CDR3aa: CASSGGLAGLHTQYF

j_gene: TRBJ1-5
v_gene: TRBV6-5
CDR3aa: CASRTGDQPQHF

j_gene: TRBJ2-1
v_gene: TRBV7-9
CDR3aa: CASSDGQAFYNEQFF

j_gene: -
v_gene: TRBV15
CDR3aa: CATSFLPAGTATYEQYF

j_gene: TRBJ2-7
v_gene: TRBV4-1
CDR3aa: CASSQEDRSYEQYF

j_gene: TRBJ1-1
v_gene: TRBV4-1
CDR3aa: CASSPSDRTNTEAFF

j_gene: TRBJ1-5
v_gene: TRBV30
CDR3aa: CAWKTGFGGHQPQHF

j_gene: TRBJ1-1
v_gene: TRBV18
CDR3aa: CASSLSGQGLGAFF

j_gene: TRBJ1-1
v_gene: TRBV13
CDR3aa: CASRFLDTEAFF

j_gene: TRBJ1-1
v_gene: TRBV18
CDR3aa: CASSPPYTEAFF

j_gene: TRBJ1-1
v_gene: TRBV6-6
CDR3aa: CASRNSGWGKTEAFF

j_gene: TRBJ1-2
v_gene: TRBV9
CDR3aa: CASTREGGAGYTF

j_gene: TRBJ1-2
v_gene: TRBV6-6
CDR3aa: CASSRDRGGLYGYTF

j_gene: TRBJ2-4
v_gene: TRBV5-1
CDR3aa: CASSQGGGNSQYF

j_gene: TRBJ2-1
v_gene: TRBV5-1
CDR3aa: CASSLGPSSDEQFF

j_gene: TRBJ2-1
v_gene: TRBV14
CDR3aa: CASSQVGGRGNEQFF

j_gene: TRBJ1-4
v_gene: TRBV4-2
CDR3aa: CASSQDMSLRLEKLFF

j_gene: TRBJ2-7
v_gene: TRBV27
CDR3aa: CASSFRGSGEQYF